One and the same sample provided the 28 T cell receptor beta chains below, sequenced in a study of T cell repertoires in cytomegalovirus infection (dated by TCRdb to the late 2010s). The sequencing machine was an Illumina HiSeq 1500. TCRdb applied fastp at Q25 and MiXCR to the public reads, then kept only in-frame beta chains. When rows share a CDR3 protein, they turn into one entry using the most common DNA and genes. The sample table holds some 400,000 distinct CDR3 sequences, of which less than 20% were seen once. 8.5% to 10% of the sample is in the top ten clones. The sample comprised PBMCs. These receptors were obtained from a human donor in good health (CMV status not recorded). Some clones in this sample may be carry-over from other donors' samples.

This sequence joins TRBV27 and TRBJ1-1, with a weak D call TRBD1 (6 bases). Germline CDR1 is MNHEY and CDR2 is SMNVEV (reference sequence). V was clipped by 8 bases and J by 7 bases, with 17 bases between them. This CDR3 spans 13 amino acids. CDR3 DNA sequence: TGTGCCAGCCGAAGGACAGCCTTTAGTGAAGCTTTCTTT. Translated, it gives CASRRTAFSEAFF.

This rearrangement joins TRBV9 to TRBJ2-1; 8 bases agree with TRBD1. CDR3 length: 16 amino acids. The V and J ends lost 4 bases and 4 bases, in that order; junction bases with no gene match: 10. CDR1 and CDR2 from the germline V gene are SGDLS and YYNGEE. The CDR3 sequence: CASSLNRDRRYNEQFF. CDR3 DNA: TGTGCCAGCAGCCTAAACCGGGACAGGAGATACAATGAGCAGTTCTTC.

This clonotype was counted between two and nine times. The chain is built from TRBV5-8 and TRBJ2-7; 9 bases align to TRBD1. This CDR3 comprises 15 residues. The junction had 9 bases not matched to a gene; V was cut back by 2 bases and J by 6 bases. The germline V gene has CDR1 SGHTS and CDR2 YDEGEE. CDR3 sequence: CASSFTHGQGIEQYF. The CDR3 DNA sequence: TGTGCCAGCAGCTTCACTCACGGACAGGGGATCGAGCAGTACTTC.

The CDR3 loop reads CASSPRDRTSYNEQFF. CDR3 DNA sequence: TGTGCCAGCAGCCCACGGGACAGAACATCCTACAATGAGCAGTTCTTC. The V gene is TRBV7-2, the J gene TRBJ2-1; 7 nucleotides agree with TRBD1. Trimming took 5 bases from V and 1 from J; bases not matched to a gene: 8. The germline V gene encodes CDR1 SGHTA and CDR2 FQGNSA. The CDR3 extends over 16 amino acids.

Ten or more counts support this clonotype. The J gene is TRBJ2-5, the V gene TRBV12-3 or TRBV12-4; no reliable D call. With 4 bases removed from V and 3 bases from J, the gap between germline ends came to 6 bases. CDR3 size: 12 residues. CDR3 amino acids: CASSSMEETQYF. CDR3 DNA sequence: TGTGCCAGCAGTTCTATGGAAGAGACCCAGTACTTC.

This clonotype occurred many times. The chain has TRBV7-2 and TRBJ1-3; D gene ambiguous. Between the trimmed V and J ends, which lost 6 bases and 0 bases, there was a span of 6 bases. CDR3 length: 13 residues. Germline CDR1 is SGHTA and CDR2 is FQGNSA. The CDR3 is CASSVVSGNTIYF. The CDR3 bases are TGTGCCAGCAGTGTGGTCTCTGGAAACACCATATATTTT.

This clonotype was counted only a few times. The CDR3 loop reads CASSKRGNSNQPQHF. The CDR3 nucleotides are TGTGCCAGCAGCAAAAGGGGGAATAGCAATCAGCCCCAGCATTTT. The chain employs TRBV7-2 and TRBJ1-5, with D tentatively TRBD1 (6 bases). This CDR3 contains 15 residues. Germline V gene lookup returns CDR1 SGHTA and CDR2 FQGNSA. Between the trimmed V and J ends, which lost 5 bases and 0 bases, there was a span of 11 bases.

This clonotype was detected only a few times. The chain combines TRBV29-1 with TRBJ2-5; D is undetermined. V shed 5 bases and J shed 5 bases, with 6 bases lying between them. The CDR3 totals 10 residues. Germline V gene sequence: CDR1 SQVTM, CDR2 ANQGSEA. The CDR3 bases are TGCAGCGTTCCTCTCGAGACCCAGTACTTC. This translates into CSVPLETQYF.

This clonotype has only a few counts. In DNA form, the CDR3 reads TGCAGTGCTAGCCGTGTGGGACAGGGGCGCAATGAGCAGTTCTTC. Amino acids: CSASRVGQGRNEQFF. The chain joins TRBV20-1 to TRBJ2-1; 10 nucleotides line up with TRBD1. V gave up 3 bases and J gave up 6 bases; unmatched junction bases: 8. The CDR3 covers 15 residues. Germline values: CDR1 DFQATT, CDR2 SNEGSKA (reference sequence).

There are many counts of this clonotype. The V call is TRBV7-2, the J call TRBJ2-5; TRBD2 aligns across 7 bases. The ends lost 0 bases at V and 2 bases at J; junction bases unmatched: 6. This CDR3 is 16 amino acids long. CDR1 and CDR2 from the germline V gene are SGHTA and FQGNSA. This chain's CDR3 is CASSLASPGGQETQYF. CDR3 DNA sequence: TGTGCCAGCAGCTTAGCGTCCCCGGGGGGACAAGAGACCCAGTACTTC.

The chain couples TRBV10-3 to TRBJ2-1, with 12 bases that match TRBD2. Trimming took 4 bases from V and 0 from J; bases not matched to a gene: 7. From germline, CDR1 is ENHRY and CDR2 SYGVKD. The CDR3 totals 18 residues. This chain's CDR3 is CAISATSGGISSYNEQFF. DNA for the CDR3: TGTGCCATCAGTGCAACTAGCGGGGGGATAAGCTCCTACAATGAGCAGTTCTTC.

This clonotype was picked up a small number of times. This chain joins TRBV5-1 and TRBJ1-1, with 8 bases aligning to TRBD1. CDR1 and CDR2 (germline): SGHRS, YFSETQ. After removal of 5 bases from V and 2 bases from J, the junction contained 11 bases not matched to a gene. The CDR3 length is 16 residues. CDR3 sequence (DNA): TGCGCCAGCAGTTCCGGACAGGGATCGATCAACACTGAAGCTTTCTTT. Its protein product is CASSSGQGSINTEAFF.

This clonotype was recorded a few times. The J gene is TRBJ2-3, the V gene TRBV24-1, with D hard to call. V lost 4 bases and J lost 4, with 14 bases in between. Germline V lookup: CDR1 KGHDR, CDR2 SFDVKD. The CDR3 spans 15 residues. CDR3 coding DNA: TGTGCCACCAGTGACCCGACACGTGCCCCAGATACGCAGTATTTT. It yields the protein CATSDPTRAPDTQYF.

This clonotype came up many times. This chain links TRBV7-9 with TRBJ2-5; D not certain. Trimming shortened V by 6 bases and J by 13 bases, and 15 bases separated the two germline ends. Germline V gene data show CDR1 as SEHNR and CDR2 as FQNEAQ (reference sequence). The CDR3 spans 11 residues. The CDR3 DNA follows: TGTGCCAGCAGGGATGGGTCGAGTTTGTACTTC. Translated, it gives CASRDGSSLYF.

This clonotype was counted at least ten times. The chain uses TRBV7-7 and TRBJ2-1; 8 nucleotides line up with TRBD2. Trimming removed 4 bases from V and 5 bases from J; junction bases left unmatched: 4. Germline V gene sequence: CDR1 SSHAT, CDR2 FNYEAQ (reference sequence). The CDR3 totals 14 residues. CDR3 amino acids: CASSSVSGDNEQFF. The CDR3 DNA sequence: TGTGCCAGCAGCTCGGTTAGCGGGGACAATGAGCAGTTCTTC.

This clonotype was detected a few times. The chain uses TRBV12-3 or TRBV12-4 and TRBJ2-2; D ambiguous. Trimming pared 3 bases from V and 6 bases from J, leaving 8 bases between. This CDR3 has 13 residues. CDR3 in DNA: TGTGCCAGCAGTTTGGTTTTCGCCGGGGAGCTGTTTTTT. The encoded protein is CASSLVFAGELFF.

This clonotype was detected many times. This chain connects TRBV7-2 to TRBJ2-2, with 10 bases that match TRBD2. Germline lookup yields CDR1 SGHTA and CDR2 FQGNSA. V was clipped by 4 bases and J by 5 bases; unmatched bases: 13. The CDR3 has 18 amino acids. CDR3: CASSSSILTSGVTGELFF. The CDR3 DNA follows: TGTGCCAGCAGCTCCTCCATACTCACTAGCGGGGTAACCGGGGAGCTGTTTTTT.

This clonotype was recorded at least ten times. The chain combines TRBV12-3 or TRBV12-4 with TRBJ1-6, with 10 bases matching TRBD1. CDR3 length: 14 amino acids. Trimming removed 5 bases from V and 8 bases from J; junction bases left unmatched: 3. CDR3 coding DNA: TGTGCCAGCAGTCGACAGGGGGCTTATTCACCCCTCCACTTT. Residues: CASSRQGAYSPLHF.

This clonotype was recorded many times. The chain carries TRBV7-2 and TRBJ2-7, with D tentatively TRBD2 (7 bases). The CDR3 has 15 amino acids. The germline CDR1 and CDR2 sequences are SGHTA and FQGNSA. Between the trimmed V and J ends, which lost 3 bases and 2 bases, there was a span of 14 bases. CDR3 sequence (DNA): TGTGCCAGCAGCTTGGGGGCCGGACTAGCCTACGAGCAGTACTTC. Its protein is CASSLGAGLAYEQYF.

In this sample, this clonotype turned up many times. The gene calls are TRBV7-6 and TRBJ2-3; D assignment may be TRBD1 or TRBD2 (5 bases each). The V and J ends lost 10 bases and 6 bases respectively, with 17 bases between them. CDR1 SGHVS and CDR2 FNYEAQ come from the germline V gene. The CDR3 has 13 amino acids. The CDR3 sequence is CATSRLGGDTQYF. CDR3 DNA: TGTGCCACCTCGCGGCTTGGGGGTGATACGCAGTATTTT.

This clonotype was observed a few times. The chain is built from TRBV7-6 and TRBJ1-4; the match to TRBD1 covers 7 bases. The V segment lost 0 bases and the J segment 8 bases; nucleotides outside the gene matches: 6. The CDR3 loop spans 15 amino acids. CDR1 is SGHVS, CDR2 FNYEAQ, per germline. The CDR3 sequence: CASSLATGRIEKLFF. In nucleotides, the CDR3 is TGTGCCAGCAGCTTAGCGACAGGGAGGATCGAAAAACTGTTTTTT.

This sequence joins TRBV28 and TRBJ2-7; D call uncertain. The CDR3 is made up of 14 amino acids. V lost 5 bases and J lost 2, with 13 bases in between. Germline lookup yields CDR1 MDHEN and CDR2 SYDVKM. CDR3 in DNA: TGTGCCAGCAGTACCCCTGGCGGTACCTACGAGCAGTACTTC. This codes for CASSTPGGTYEQYF.

This clonotype was seen only a few times. The rearrangement uses TRBV6-1 and TRBJ2-3, with 10 bases matching TRBD2. V gave up 7 bases and J gave up 8 bases; unmatched junction bases: 9. Germline lookup yields CDR1 MNHNS and CDR2 SASEGT. This CDR3 has 14 residues. This CDR3 is CASNPAGGFSTQYF. The CDR3 nucleotides read TGTGCCAGCAATCCAGCGGGAGGGTTCAGTACGCAGTATTTT.

This clonotype was counted ten times or more. The genes are TRBV7-9 and TRBJ2-7; 7 bases match TRBD2. CDR3 length: 14 residues. V shed 0 bases, J shed 7 bases, and the junction held 6 bases outside the gene matches. Germline-derived CDR1 and CDR2 are SEHNR and FQNEAQ (reference sequence). The CDR3 is CASSLAGGVWEQYF. Here the CDR3 DNA reads TGTGCCAGCAGCTTAGCGGGAGGGGTTTGGGAGCAGTACTTC.

This clonotype was found a few times. The chain employs TRBV11-3 and TRBJ2-1, with a tentative D call TRBD1 (5 bases). CDR3 length: 15 amino acids. V lost 5 bases to trimming and J lost 5 bases, with 16 bases between them. Germline CDR1 and CDR2: SGHNT and YENEEA. The chain's CDR3 is CASSRGREMDNEQFF. The CDR3 bases are TGTGCCAGCAGCAGGGGCAGGGAAATGGACAATGAGCAGTTCTTC.

This clonotype came up a few times. This rearrangement joins TRBV10-3 to TRBJ2-5, with D maybe TRBD2 (6 bases). This CDR3 comprises 14 residues. The ends were cut back, 6 bases at V and 4 bases at J, with 15 bases in the middle. Germline-derived CDR1 and CDR2 are ENHRY and SYGVKD. The DNA for the CDR3 is TGTGCCATCAGCCAACTAGGAGGGACAGAGACCCAGTACTTC. Its translation: CAISQLGGTETQYF.

This clonotype was found many times. The rearrangement links TRBV7-2 to TRBJ2-3; TRBD2 matches 7 bases. Germline V gives CDR1 SGHTA, CDR2 FQGNSA. CDR3 length: 15 amino acids. J was trimmed by 6 bases and V by 4 bases; bases with no gene match: 10. The CDR3 loop reads CASSYLAAAVDTQYF. The DNA for the CDR3 is TGTGCCAGCAGCTACCTAGCGGCCGCCGTTGATACGCAGTATTTT.

This clonotype was detected a few times. J is TRBJ2-6 and V is TRBV20-1; D is tentatively TRBD1 or TRBD2 (5 bases each). The V gene's germline CDR1 is DFQATT and CDR2 SNEGSKA (reference sequence). Deletions cut 6 bases from V and 1 base from J, with 13 bases between. CDR3 length: 15 amino acids. CDR3 in amino acids: CSARDRPSGANVLTF. The CDR3 region has the DNA TGCAGTGCAAGGGACCGACCGTCTGGGGCCAACGTCCTGACTTTC.